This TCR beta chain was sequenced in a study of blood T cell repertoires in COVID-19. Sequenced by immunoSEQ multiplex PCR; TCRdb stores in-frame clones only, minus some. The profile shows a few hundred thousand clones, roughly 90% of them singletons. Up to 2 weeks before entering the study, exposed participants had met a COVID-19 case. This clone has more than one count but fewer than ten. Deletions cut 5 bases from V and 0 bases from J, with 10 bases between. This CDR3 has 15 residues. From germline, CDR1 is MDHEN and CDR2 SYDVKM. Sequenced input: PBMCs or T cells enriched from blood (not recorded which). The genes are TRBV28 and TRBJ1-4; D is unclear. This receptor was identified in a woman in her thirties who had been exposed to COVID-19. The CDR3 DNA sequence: TGTGCCAGCAGTCCCACACAAGCAACTAATGAAAAACTGTTTTTT. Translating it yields CASSPTQATNEKLFF.